The clone carrying this T cell receptor beta chain was found once. The data derive from a study of shared clonotypes between healthy human individuals. Selected positively for CCR7 and CD45RO-negative, naive CD8 cells excluded terminally differentiated effector memory CD45RA+ cells. The table came from immunoSEQ multiplex PCR; TCRdb's copy has only in-frame clones and leaves some out. This sample has about 2,100,000 clones, with roughly 91% found just once. This CDR3 is 16 amino acids long. The germline CDR1 and CDR2 sequences are LGHNA and YSLEER. V lost 4 bases to trimming and J lost 4 bases; unmatched junction nucleotides: 10.

Specimen: naive CD8+ T cells from PBMCs. The TCR was taken from a man between 18 and 29 years old in good health. Some clones in this sample may be carry-over from other donors' samples. The chain joins TRBV4-3 to TRBJ2-5, with TRBD1 matching 9 bases. CDR3 in amino acids: CASSLLTGQGGETQYF. CDR3 DNA: TGCGCCAGCAGCCTCCTCACGGGACAGGGAGGAGAGACCCAGTACTTC.